Described below is a single T cell receptor (beta chain) sequence and its context. Mismatch with germline at one junction end may stem from a read error. These data come from a study of regulatory T cells in long-lasting Graves disease. Time point here: newly diagnosed GD, antithyroid drugs for less than 3 months. Isolated PBMC RNA provided the starting material for the TCR library. iRepertoire HTBI primers and Arm-PCR of CDR3 regions built TCR beta libraries. TCRdb reanalysed the multiplex PCR reads using MiXCR and keeps one entry per CDR3 protein. The table shows a few hundred thousand distinct CDR3 sequences, with approximately 12% occurring only once. Germline V gene lookup returns CDR1 SGHAT and CDR2 FQNNGV. The CDR3 consists of 15 residues. The same specimen was also included in a second study, on T cells in Graves' hyperthyroidism and ophthalmopathy.

This specimen consisted of peripheral blood mononuclear cells (PBMCs), obtained at new diagnosis, from a patient treated with antithyroid drugs. The chain recombines TRBV11-2 with TRBJ2-5, with 7 bases identical to TRBD1. The TCR was taken from a woman aged 18-30 years with Graves disease. The CDR3 DNA reads TGTGCCGGCAGAGGCCCCGGGACAGCCCAAGAGACCCAGTACTTC. Its protein is CAGRGPGTAQETQYF.